The 16 T cell receptor beta chains given below trace back to one sample, sequenced in a study of blood T cell repertoires in COVID-19. Method: immunoSEQ multiplex PCR; TCRdb's copy keeps in-frame clones and lacks some. This sample yields 100,000 to 150,000 clones, of which around 86% are seen a single time; 10% to 15% belongs to the top ten. The specimen sequenced was peripheral blood. These receptors originate from a man aged 55 to 70 with acute or convalescent COVID-19.

The rearrangement joins TRBV6-1 to TRBJ2-2, with 8 bases fitting TRBD2. Per germline, CDR1 MNHNS and CDR2 SASEGT. CDR3 length equals 16 residues. Trimming removed 4 bases from V and 0 bases from J; junction bases left unmatched: 4. The DNA of the CDR3 is TGTGCCAGCAGTGGTCGGGGGGGGGCGAACACCGGGGAGCTGTTTTTT. Amino acid sequence: CASSGRGGANTGELFF.

About this clone: One junction end does not reproduce the germline sequence, and a read error may be involved. This chain uses TRBV13 with TRBJ2-1; 9 bases match TRBD2. This CDR3 region has 15 residues. Germline CDR1 is PRHDT and CDR2 is FYEKMQ (reference sequence). The CDR3 reads CATSSGAGGRNEQFF. The CDR3, as DNA: TGTGCCACCAGCTCCGGGGCGGGAGGGCGGAATGAGCAGTTCTTC.

The V call is TRBV5-1, the J call TRBJ2-3, with D possibly being TRBD2 (6 bases). V was cut by 0 bases and J by 6 bases, with 11 bases left in between. The CDR3 sequence is 14 residues long. Germline CDR1 and CDR2: SGHRS and YFSETQ. Here the CDR3 DNA reads TGCGCCAGCAGCTTGGGGACCGCGGGGGATACGCAGTATTTT. Translating gives CASSLGTAGDTQYF.

The V gene is TRBV24-1, the J gene TRBJ1-5; TRBD1 aligns across 7 bases. V lost 5 bases and J lost 1; bases outside the gene matches: 7. From germline, CDR1 is KGHDR and CDR2 SFDVKD. The CDR3 has 16 amino acids. The CDR3 nucleotides are TGTGCCACCAGTGCATCGACAGGGACAAGCAATCAGCCCCAGCATTTT. Translation gives CATSASTGTSNQPQHF.

This rearrangement joins TRBV4-1 to TRBJ1-4, with D uncertain. Germline CDR1 MGHRA, CDR2 YSYEKL. The length of the CDR3 is 15 residues. Between the trimmed V and J ends, which lost 4 bases and 0 bases, there was a span of 9 bases. The CDR3 bases are TGCGCCAGCAGCCTTGTACCGGCAACTAATGAAAAACTGTTTTTT. Protein: CASSLVPATNEKLFF.

This sequence joins TRBV28 and TRBJ2-7; 9 bases line up with TRBD1. The germline V gene has CDR1 MDHEN and CDR2 SYDVKM. The ends lost 5 bases at V and 2 bases at J; junction bases unmatched: 7. This CDR3 has 15 amino acids. CDR3 loop: CASSLGQGWAYEQYF. As DNA, the CDR3 is TGTGCCAGCAGTCTGGGACAGGGATGGGCCTACGAGCAGTACTTC.

The V call is TRBV28, the J call TRBJ1-4; D gene ambiguous. Germline V lookup: CDR1 MDHEN, CDR2 SYDVKM. This CDR3 is built from 12 residues. V was cut by 3 bases and J by 6 bases, with 5 bases left in between. In DNA, the CDR3 is TGTGCCAGCAGTTTGCAGGATGAAAAACTGTTTTTT. Translating gives CASSLQDEKLFF. The full variable domain, in which reference TRBV28 and TRBJ1-4 provide the parts outside the CDR3, is DVKVTQSSRYLVKRTGEKVFLECVQDMDHENMFWYRQDPGLGLRLIYFSYDVKMKEKGDIPEGYSVSREKKERFSLILESASTNQTSMYLCASSLQDEKLFFGSGTQLSVL.

The rearrangement uses TRBV5-1 and TRBJ2-2; no definite D call. Trimming pared 7 bases from V and 0 bases from J, leaving 10 bases between. CDR1 is SGHRS, CDR2 YFSETQ, per germline. The length of the CDR3 is 14 residues. The CDR3 DNA follows: TGCGCCAGCGGCCATGGCCCGAACACCGGGGAGCTGTTTTTT. It codes for CASGHGPNTGELFF.

The chain recombines TRBV27 with TRBJ2-5; 11 bases map to TRBD1. The CDR3 length is 14 residues. J lost 7 bases, V lost 5 bases, and 6 bases had no gene match. The V gene's germline CDR1 is MNHEY and CDR2 SMNVEV (reference sequence). CDR3: CASSRPGQGGTQYF. The DNA of the CDR3 is TGTGCCAGCAGTCGCCCGGGACAGGGGGGGACCCAGTACTTC.

This chain links TRBV28 with TRBJ2-7; a possible D gene is TRBD2 (5 bases). The V gene's germline CDR1 is MDHEN and CDR2 SYDVKM. The length of the CDR3 is 12 residues. With 10 bases removed from V and 4 bases from J, the gap between germline ends came to 14 bases. CDR3 region: CATQDSAYEQYF. CDR3 coding DNA: TGTGCCACTCAGGACTCTGCGTACGAGCAGTACTTC.

The chain employs TRBV6-5 and TRBJ1-2; 9 bases line up with TRBD1. Per germline, CDR1 MNHEY and CDR2 SVGAGI. V shed 5 bases and J 8 bases; nucleotides not matched to a gene: 3. The CDR3 spans 12 residues. The CDR3 DNA follows: TGTGCCAGCAGTAGGACAGGGGACGGCTACACCTTC. Translating it yields CASSRTGDGYTF.

This clone appeared a single time. The same CDR3 arises from other DNA sequences in this sample as well. V usage is TRBV11-2 and J usage is TRBJ2-2; the D is unclear. Germline CDR1 is SGHAT and CDR2 is FQNNGV. The CDR3 extends over 11 amino acids. Trimming left V 8 bases short and J 8 bases short, with 9 bases between. DNA for the CDR3: TGTGCCAGCCCCCGCGCGGGGGAGCTGTTTTTT. It translates to CASPRAGELFF. Filled out from reference TRBV11-2 and TRBJ2-2, the complete variable domain reads EAGVAQSPRYKIIEKRQSVAFWCNPISGHATLYWYQQILGQGPKLLIQFQNNGVVDDSQLPKDRFSAERLKGVDSTLKIQPAKLEDSAVYLCASPRAGELFFGEGSRLTVL.

This sequence joins TRBV5-5 and TRBJ1-2; TRBD1 aligns across 8 bases. The CDR3 sequence is 18 residues long. J gave up 5 bases and V 2 bases, and 17 bases lay outside the gene matches. Germline CDR1 reads SGHKS; CDR2 reads YYEKEE (reference sequence). Here the CDR3 reads CASSFRNRGVPAFYGYTF. CDR3 in DNA: TGTGCCAGCAGCTTCCGAAACAGGGGGGTCCCGGCGTTTTATGGCTACACCTTC.

The rearrangement links TRBV27 to TRBJ1-2; 12 bases fit TRBD1. The trim removed 6 bases at V and 9 bases at J, leaving 8 bases unmatched. Looked up from germline, CDR1 is MNHEY and CDR2 is SMNVEV (reference sequence). This CDR3 is built from 14 residues. The CDR3 spells CASRSLGQGASYTF. DNA of the CDR3: TGTGCCAGCAGGTCATTGGGACAGGGGGCGAGCTACACCTTC.

The chain recombines TRBV25-1 with TRBJ1-1; tentative D call: TRBD1 (5 bases). Trimming cost V 3 bases and J 6 bases, with 14 bases left between them. The CDR3 runs 14 residues. Germline V gene data show CDR1 as MGHDK and CDR2 as SYGVNS. Written as DNA, the CDR3 is TGTGCCAGCAGTGAGGAAGGCCGCAGGGCTGAAGCTTTCTTT. Translation gives CASSEEGRRAEAFF.

This sequence joins TRBV25-1 and TRBJ2-7; TRBD2 agrees at 8 bases. V lost 6 bases, J lost 6 bases, and 7 bases stayed unmatched. The germline gives CDR1 MGHDK, CDR2 SYGVNS. The CDR3 is 13 amino acids. CDR3 in amino acids: CASRIGLAGEQYF. Here the CDR3 DNA reads TGTGCCAGCAGAATAGGACTAGCAGGCGAGCAGTACTTC.